The 27 T cell receptor beta chains below all came from one sample that was sequenced in a study of Graves' ophthalmopathy and Graves' hyperthyroidism (dated by TCRdb to 2017 to 2018). TCRdb names Illumina HiSeq 2000 as the instrument used. TCR beta CDR3 regions were amplified from RNA transcripts for repertoire sequencing. The first round of RT-PCR was done with HTBI primers and the Qiagen OneStep RT-PCR kit, and was followed by a second round of multiplex PCR, then size selection and purification. The raw public reads went through TCRdb reprocessing: fastp at Q25, MiXCR clone calling, in-frame beta chains kept. Here each entry gathers all rows of one CDR3 protein and keeps the most common genes and DNA. This sample lists approximately 150,000 distinct CDR3 sequences; 39% were detected once. The ten largest clones take up roughly 8.9% of the sample. The sample comprised peripheral blood. The receptor source for this set is a young man with Graves' ophthalmopathy. Donor details come from another sample of the same person, matched by shared clones.

This clonotype was counted at least ten times. This sequence joins TRBV20-1 and TRBJ1-1; a weak D match, TRBD1 (6 bases). This CDR3 comprises 13 residues. The V gene's germline CDR1 is DFQATT and CDR2 SNEGSKA (reference sequence). Trimming shortened V by 5 bases and J by 0 bases, and 10 bases separated the two germline ends. CDR3 nucleotides: TGCAGTGCTCAGGACAGTATGAACACTGAAGCTTTCTTT. This gives the protein CSAQDSMNTEAFF.

The V and J genes are TRBV6-2 or TRBV6-3 and TRBJ1-1; 7 bases line up with TRBD1. The V gene end was trimmed by 2 bases and the J gene end by 6 bases; junction bases not matched to a gene: 3. CDR1 is MNHEY and CDR2 is SVGEGT in the germline V gene. This CDR3 region has 13 residues. The CDR3 DNA sequence: TGTGCCAGCAGTTACAGCAGGGGGTCTGAAGCTTTCTTT. Translating gives CASSYSRGSEAFF.

V is TRBV6-1 and J is TRBJ1-1; D remains unclear. Germline CDR1 is MNHNS and CDR2 is SASEGT. V lost 7 bases to trimming and J lost 3 bases, with 15 bases between them. The CDR3 length is 14 residues. CDR3 in DNA: TGTGCCAGCATCAAGCCGGTGGTAGACACTGAAGCTTTCTTT. Amino acids: CASIKPVVDTEAFF.

The chain uses TRBV20-1 and TRBJ2-7; 7 bases are shared with TRBD1. The CDR3 sequence is 15 residues long. V trimming: 6 bases; J trimming: 2 bases; junction bases outside the gene matches: 13. Germline CDR1 reads DFQATT; CDR2 reads SNEGSKA (reference sequence). CDR3 region: CSARRQGGGTYEQYF. CDR3 sequence (DNA): TGCAGTGCCCGAAGACAGGGTGGTGGGACCTACGAGCAGTACTTC.

This clonotype was recorded at least ten times. The V gene is TRBV4-1, the J gene TRBJ2-7; TRBD2 matches at 8 bases. After removal of 4 bases from V and 2 bases from J, the junction contained 4 bases not matched to a gene. CDR3 length equals 14 residues. CDR1 is MGHRA and CDR2 is YSYEKL in the germline V gene. CDR3 coding DNA: TGCGCCAGCAGCCCCCCCGGGGGGGCCTACGAGCAGTACTTC. Amino acids: CASSPPGGAYEQYF.

This clonotype was detected only once. The chain combines TRBV6-2 or TRBV6-3 with TRBJ2-5; D is perhaps TRBD1 (6 bases). V lost 1 base to trimming and J lost 1 base, with 10 bases between them. Germline CDR1 MNHEY, CDR2 SVGEGT. The CDR3 loop spans 15 amino acids. This CDR3 is CASSYFTGPQETQYF. DNA of the CDR3: TGTGCCAGCAGTTACTTTACAGGGCCCCAAGAGACCCAGTACTTC.

This clonotype was seen repeatedly, ten times or more. A much larger clone differs by one base, so this may be a read error. The chain combines TRBV6-2 or TRBV6-3 with TRBJ1-1, with D tentatively TRBD1 (5 bases). This CDR3 has 15 residues. Looked up from germline, CDR1 is MNHEY and CDR2 is SVGEGT. With 6 bases removed from V and 3 bases from J, the gap between germline ends came to 17 bases. CDR3 nucleotides: TGTGCCAGCAGCCGCCCGCGGGGCTTGGACACTGAAGCTTTCTTT. Encoded protein: CASSRPRGLDTEAFF.

Ten or more counts support this clonotype. This chain uses TRBV12-3 or TRBV12-4 with TRBJ1-1, with TRBD1 as a possible D gene (5 bases). Trimming left V 4 bases short and J 1 base short, with 7 bases between. This CDR3 is 13 amino acids long. CDR3 nucleotide sequence: TGTGCCAGCAGTTCCGGGGGGAACACTGAAGCTTTCTTT. Residues: CASSSGGNTEAFF.

The rearrangement links TRBV6-2 or TRBV6-3 to TRBJ1-2; D is unresolved. The CDR3 sequence is 13 residues long. Trimming removed 2 bases from V and 3 bases from J, with 7 bases in between. The V gene's germline CDR1 is MNHEY and CDR2 SVGEGT. CDR3 region: CASSYRTDYGYTF. CDR3 nucleotide sequence: TGTGCCAGCAGTTACCGAACGGACTATGGCTACACCTTC.

The table lists this clonotype with many counts. The chain employs TRBV5-1 and TRBJ2-7; D is unclear. The CDR3 runs to 14 residues. V gave up 4 bases and J gave up 1 base, with 12 bases separating them. CDR1 and CDR2 from the germline V gene are SGHRS and YFSETQ. CDR3 amino acids: CASSLRTASYEQYF. CDR3 DNA: TGCGCCAGCAGCCTCCGCACTGCTTCCTACGAGCAGTACTTC.

There are many counts of this clonotype. V and J are TRBV30 and TRBJ2-3; D may be TRBD2 (6 bases). V gave up 4 bases and J gave up 3 bases, with 20 bases separating them. Germline V lookup: CDR1 GTSNPN, CDR2 SVGIG (reference sequence). CDR3 length: 16 residues. In DNA form, the CDR3 reads TGTGCCTGGACTCCCGGACTAAGCGGGCGTACAGATACGCAGTATTTT. Protein product: CAWTPGLSGRTDTQYF.

This chain links TRBV6-2 or TRBV6-3 with TRBJ1-2, with 7 bases matching TRBD1. The CDR3 contains 13 residues. Per the germline V gene, CDR1 is MNHEY and CDR2 is SVGEGT. The trim removed 4 bases at V and 5 bases at J, leaving 4 bases unmatched. In DNA form, the CDR3 reads TGTGCCAGCAGTTTCGACAGGGATTATGGCTACACCTTC. It encodes CASSFDRDYGYTF.

The rearrangement uses TRBV7-8 and TRBJ1-1; D possibly corresponds to TRBD1 (6 bases). V was shortened by 3 bases and J by 0 bases, with 8 bases between the two germline ends. The CDR3 sequence is 14 residues long. The V gene's germline CDR1 is SGHVS and CDR2 FQNEAQ. For the CDR3, the DNA is TGTGCCAGCAGCTTCAGGGGAATGAACACTGAAGCTTTCTTT. Translated: CASSFRGMNTEAFF.

The sample holds many counts of this clonotype. This chain joins TRBV28 and TRBJ2-7; 9 bases are shared with TRBD1. Germline CDR1 MDHEN, CDR2 SYDVKM. V was pared by 4 bases and J by 4 bases, with 5 bases of the junction left unmatched. This CDR3 is 14 amino acids long. As DNA, the CDR3 is TGTGCCAGCAGTTACGGGACAGGGAATTACGAGCAGTACTTC. Protein sequence: CASSYGTGNYEQYF.

In this sample, this clonotype turned up many times. J is TRBJ2-5 and V is TRBV6-5, with a possible D match to TRBD2 (6 bases). The ends were cut back, 0 bases at V and 5 bases at J, with 13 bases in the middle. The CDR3 is 15 residues long. Per the germline V gene, CDR1 is MNHEY and CDR2 is SVGAGI. CDR3 DNA: TGTGCCAGCAGTTACTCGGAGGAGGGCTGGGAGACCCAGTACTTC. This gives the protein CASSYSEEGWETQYF.

This clonotype was found many times. This chain connects TRBV7-2 to TRBJ2-7; D remains ambiguous. Germline V gives CDR1 SGHTA, CDR2 FQGNSA. V was shortened by 5 bases and J by 5 bases, with 13 bases between the two germline ends. The CDR3 is 13 amino acids. CDR3: CASSPSSMHEQYF. CDR3 nucleotide sequence: TGTGCCAGCAGCCCGAGCTCGATGCACGAGCAGTACTTC.

This clonotype was counted at least ten times. This chain links TRBV29-1 with TRBJ1-5; D remains unclear. Germline V CDR1 and CDR2: SQVTM, ANQGSEA. This CDR3 has 13 amino acids. With 3 bases removed from V and 1 base from J, the gap between germline ends came to 7 bases. DNA for the CDR3: TGCAGCGTTGAGGTTGCGAGCAATCAGCCCCAGCATTTT. Its protein is CSVEVASNQPQHF.

Many counts were recorded for this clonotype. The chain joins TRBV6-2 or TRBV6-3 to TRBJ1-1, with D uncertain. Germline V gene data show CDR1 as MNHEY and CDR2 as SVGEGT. The CDR3 length is 13 residues. Trimming took 2 bases from V and 2 from J, leaving 6 bases between them. CDR3 in DNA: TGTGCCAGCAGTTACCAGGTTAACACTGAAGCTTTCTTT. This sequence encodes CASSYQVNTEAFF.

The chain employs TRBV6-5 and TRBJ1-2; D is unresolved. Trimming left V 0 bases short and J 4 bases short, with 12 bases between. The CDR3 is 15 residues long. In germline, CDR1 is MNHEY, CDR2 SVGAGI. The CDR3 loop reads CASSYSILGGYGYTF. The CDR3 DNA reads TGTGCCAGCAGTTACTCGATCCTTGGAGGCTATGGCTACACCTTC.

This clonotype has a count of ten or more. The chain recombines TRBV5-1 with TRBJ2-7; 9 nucleotides match TRBD1. The length of the CDR3 is 18 residues. V lost 4 bases, J lost 0 bases, and 14 bases stayed unmatched. Germline V gives CDR1 SGHRS, CDR2 YFSETQ. Here the CDR3 DNA reads TGCGCCAGCAGCCCTAGGGGACAGGGCCATATTAGCTCCTACGAGCAGTACTTC. This sequence encodes CASSPRGQGHISSYEQYF.

Ten or more counts support this clonotype. The J gene is TRBJ1-2, the V gene TRBV2, with D maybe TRBD1 (5 bases). Germline lookup yields CDR1 SNHLY and CDR2 FYNNEI. Trimming removed 8 bases from V and 2 bases from J, with 9 bases in between. This CDR3 comprises 12 residues. Written as DNA, the CDR3 is TGTGCCAGCCTCCAGGGCAACTATGGCTACACCTTC. Amino acids: CASLQGNYGYTF.

Note on this clonotype: A much larger clone differs by one base, so this may be a read error. The V gene is TRBV6-1, the J gene TRBJ2-5; tentatively, D is TRBD1 (5 bases). The DNA end is more similar to TRBJ2-7, so the J call may be wrong. CDR1 and CDR2 from the germline V gene are MNHNS and SASEGT. The CDR3 runs to 13 residues. The CDR3 sequence is CASSITGVVEQYF. Here the CDR3 DNA reads TGTGCCAGCAGTATCACAGGTGTGGTCGAGCAGTACTTC.

The chain uses TRBV6-2 or TRBV6-3 and TRBJ2-3; TRBD1 agrees at 10 bases. From germline, CDR1 is MNHEY and CDR2 SVGEGT. J lost 4 bases, V lost 3 bases, and 10 bases had no gene match. The CDR3 length is 17 residues. The DNA for the CDR3 is TGTGCCAGCAGTTATTCGTCCCGGGACAGGGGATCAGATACGCAGTATTTT. Protein product: CASSYSSRDRGSDTQYF.

This clonotype was counted many times. This chain joins TRBV27 and TRBJ1-6; D gene unclear. Trimming took off 4 bases at V and 9 bases at J, with 7 bases between the two ends. This CDR3 spans 12 amino acids. Germline V lookup: CDR1 MNHEY, CDR2 SMNVEV (reference sequence). The CDR3 loop reads CASSYGRSPLHF. In DNA form, the CDR3 reads TGTGCCAGCAGTTATGGGCGTTCACCCCTCCACTTT.

This clonotype was found many times. The V and J genes are TRBV15 and TRBJ2-5; D is ambiguous. CDR1 is LNHNV, CDR2 YYDKDF, per germline (reference sequence). This CDR3 has 12 residues. The V gene lost 1 base and the J gene lost 5 bases, with 5 bases spanning the gap. The CDR3 sequence: CATSRGGETQYF. For the CDR3, the DNA is TGTGCCACCAGCAGAGGTGGGGAGACCCAGTACTTC.

This clonotype has ten or more counts. The chain joins TRBV29-1 to TRBJ2-2, with D maybe TRBD1 (5 bases). In germline, CDR1 is SQVTM, CDR2 ANQGSEA. The CDR3 spans 13 residues. Trimming removed 3 bases from V and 6 bases from J, with 11 bases in between. The CDR3 loop is CSVEAGKAGELFF. The CDR3 DNA follows: TGCAGCGTTGAGGCAGGGAAAGCCGGGGAGCTGTTTTTT.

The J gene is TRBJ2-7, the V gene TRBV6-1, with D possibly matching TRBD2 (6 bases). The V gene lost 7 bases and the J gene lost 1 base, with 17 bases spanning the gap. CDR3 length: 15 residues. Germline lookup yields CDR1 MNHNS and CDR2 SASEGT. CDR3 sequence reads: CASTARLGGSYEQYF. The CDR3 DNA sequence: TGTGCCAGCACTGCCCGTTTGGGGGGTTCCTACGAGCAGTACTTC.